The entry below describes one TCR beta chain. Authors' processing steps: Reference gene primers were amplified, and this amplification served to estimate nucleated cell counts. Method: immunoSEQ multiplex PCR; TCRdb's copy keeps in-frame clones and lacks some. V, J and clone size were drawn from that table, and D and trimming were deduced from the DNA. The sample gives approximately 170,000 clones, around 89% of which show up once; around 2% is in the top ten. These data are taken from a study of blood T cell repertoires in COVID-19. The overall study: Material from acute and convalescent COVID-19 was sourced from the United States, Italy and Spain. From T cells, B-cell-depleted T cells, or PBMCs came the material, which was cDNA or gDNA.

The sequenced sample was peripheral blood. The source is a man over 45 who had recovered from COVID-19.

CDR3 protein: CATREQGSTEAFF. CDR3 DNA sequence: TGTGCCACCAGGGAACAGGGGTCGACTGAAGCTTTCTTT. The rearrangement uses TRBV24-1 and TRBJ1-1; 7 bases match TRBD1. This CDR3 has 13 amino acids. The J segment lost 5 bases and the V segment lost 7 bases, leaving 6 bases of the junction unmatched. The germline V gene encodes CDR1 KGHDR and CDR2 SFDVKD.